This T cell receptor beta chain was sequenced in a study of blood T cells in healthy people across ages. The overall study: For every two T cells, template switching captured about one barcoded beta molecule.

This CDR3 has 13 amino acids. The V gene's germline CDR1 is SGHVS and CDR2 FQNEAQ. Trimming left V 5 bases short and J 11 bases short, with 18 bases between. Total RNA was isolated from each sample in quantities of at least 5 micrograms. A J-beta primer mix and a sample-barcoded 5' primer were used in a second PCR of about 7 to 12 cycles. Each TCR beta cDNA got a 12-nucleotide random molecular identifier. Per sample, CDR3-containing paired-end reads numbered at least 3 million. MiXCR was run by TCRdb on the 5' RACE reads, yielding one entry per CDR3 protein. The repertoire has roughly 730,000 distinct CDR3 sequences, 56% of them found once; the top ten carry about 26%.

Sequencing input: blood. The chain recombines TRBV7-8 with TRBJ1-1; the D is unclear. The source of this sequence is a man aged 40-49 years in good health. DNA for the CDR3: TGTGCCAGCAGCGCCCGGCGGGATGGAGAGGCTTTCTTT. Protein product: CASSARRDGEAFF.